A single sample is the source of the 6 T cell receptor beta chains below, sequenced in a study of shared clonotypes between healthy human individuals. Measured with immunoSEQ multiplex PCR; TCRdb has only the in-frame clones, and not every one. This sample yields about 1.5 million clones, of which about 98% are seen a single time; about 0.42% belongs to the top ten. Input material: naive CD4+ T cells sorted from blood. As to subset: CD45RA+ positively selected. These receptors were taken from a man between 25 and 39 years old in good health.

The chain uses TRBV28 and TRBJ2-7; TRBD1 is a possible D gene (7 bases). V gave up 5 bases and J gave up 2 bases, with 19 bases separating them. The CDR3 length is 16 residues. CDR1 and CDR2 (germline): MDHEN, SYDVKM. The CDR3 sequence: CASSPMEGAIAYEQYF. The DNA for the CDR3 is TGTGCCAGCAGTCCCATGGAGGGGGCGATCGCCTACGAGCAGTACTTC.

The genes are TRBV11-3 and TRBJ2-1; D possibly matches TRBD1 or TRBD2 (5 bases each). This CDR3 comprises 15 residues. Trimming shortened V by 1 base and J by 5 bases, and 12 bases separated the two germline ends. Per germline, CDR1 SGHNT and CDR2 YENEEA. The CDR3 DNA reads as TGTGCCAGCAGCTTAGGAGGGGCTGGTCACAATGAGCAGTTCTTC. This gives the protein CASSLGGAGHNEQFF.

J is TRBJ2-1 and V is TRBV11-2; the D gene is possibly TRBD2 (6 bases). CDR3 length equals 15 residues. V was trimmed by 6 bases and J by 1 base, leaving 13 bases between them. Germline values: CDR1 SGHAT, CDR2 FQNNGV. The CDR3 region is CASRPLAKSYNEQFF. The DNA for the CDR3 is TGTGCCAGCAGGCCTCTAGCGAAATCCTACAATGAGCAGTTCTTC.

The chain recombines TRBV23-1 with TRBJ1-5; D is unresolved. TRBV23-1 is marked as an open reading frame, function uncertain. This CDR3 has 13 amino acids. V lost 0 bases, J lost 2 bases, and 2 bases lay in between. The CDR3 here is CASSQSCNQPQHF. In nucleotides, the CDR3 is TGCGCCAGCAGTCAATCTTGCAATCAGCCCCAGCATTTT.

The chain employs TRBV7-9 and TRBJ1-1; D not certain. V dropped 3 bases and J dropped 11 bases, with 13 bases sitting between them. This CDR3 has 12 residues. CDR1 and CDR2 from the germline V gene are SEHNR and FQNEAQ (reference sequence). Here the CDR3 DNA reads TGTGCCAGCAGCTTCAGGACCTCCGGGGCTTTCTTT. As protein: CASSFRTSGAFF.

The chain couples TRBV19 to TRBJ2-3; D gene uncertain. The CDR3 spans 15 residues. V was pared by 9 bases and J by 4 bases, with 20 bases between. Germline CDR1 and CDR2: LNHDA and SQIVND (reference sequence). The CDR3 region is CARQYTKEKADTQYF. CDR3 coding DNA: TGTGCCAGGCAGTATACGAAGGAGAAAGCAGATACGCAGTATTTT.